These 23 T cell receptor beta chains share one sample of origin, sequenced in a study of T cell responses to AZD1222 COVID-19 vaccine. Assay: immunoSEQ multiplex PCR; the TCRdb copy retains only in-frame clones and omits some. Found here are about 93,000 clones, 75% to 90% of them singletons; the top ten hold around 15%. The specimen comprised peripheral blood, sampled on day 0 of AZD1222 vaccination. Receptors were obtained from an adult in good health.

The V gene is TRBV18, the J gene TRBJ1-5, with 8 bases fitting TRBD1. The germline V gene encodes CDR1 KGHSH and CDR2 LQKENI. CDR3 length: 15 amino acids. J was trimmed by 3 bases and V by 3 bases; bases with no gene match: 4. The CDR3 region is CASSPGQVDNQPQHF. The DNA for the CDR3 is TGTGCCAGCTCACCGGGACAGGTTGACAATCAGCCCCAGCATTTT.

V usage is TRBV18 and J usage is TRBJ1-1; D is possibly TRBD1 (6 bases). The CDR3 consists of 14 residues. Per the germline V gene, CDR1 is KGHSH and CDR2 is LQKENI. The ends were cut back, 3 bases at V and 1 base at J, with 9 bases in the middle. CDR3 DNA: TGTGCCAGCTCACCCTGGACAGAGAACACTGAAGCTTTCTTT. This encodes CASSPWTENTEAFF.

This chain uses TRBV5-5 with TRBJ2-7; D uncertain. The CDR3 runs 11 residues. Trimming left V 4 bases short and J 1 base short, with 3 bases between. The germline CDR1 and CDR2 sequences are SGHKS and YYEKEE (reference sequence). In nucleotides, the CDR3 is TGTGCCAGCAGCCGATCCTACGAGCAGTACTTC. Translated: CASSRSYEQYF.

The V call is TRBV24-1, the J call TRBJ2-1; maybe TRBD1 (6 bases). The CDR3 covers 16 residues. CDR1 and CDR2 from the germline V gene are KGHDR and SFDVKD. The V and J ends lost 4 bases and 5 bases respectively, with 17 bases between them. The CDR3 spells CATSEPAPRGDNEQFF. DNA for the CDR3: TGTGCCACCAGTGAGCCCGCCCCCAGGGGAGACAATGAGCAGTTCTTC.

The chain is built from TRBV18 and TRBJ2-3; no firm D call. V lost 1 base, J lost 4 bases, and 6 bases lay in between. Germline CDR1 KGHSH, CDR2 LQKENI. This CDR3 is built from 13 residues. The CDR3: CASSPHPADTQYF. DNA of the CDR3: TGTGCCAGCTCACCACATCCAGCAGATACGCAGTATTTT. The complete variable domain, with remaining parts taken from reference TRBV18 and TRBJ2-3, reads NAGVMQNPRHLVRRRGQEARLRCSPMKGHSHVYWYRQLPEEGLKFMVYLQKENIIDESGMPKERFSAEFPKEGPSILRIQQVVRGDSAAYFCASSPHPADTQYFGPGTRLTVL.

CDR3 DNA sequence: TGTGCCAGCAGTGATCGCTACCGGGACCCAGAAGGCTACACCTTC. Its translation: CASSDRYRDPEGYTF. This chain connects TRBV25-1 to TRBJ1-2; tentative D call: TRBD1 (5 bases). The CDR3 totals 15 residues. Germline assignment: CDR1 MGHDK and CDR2 SYGVNS. V gave up 3 bases and J gave up 8 bases, with 19 bases separating them.

J is TRBJ2-7 and V is TRBV10-2, with 8 bases fitting TRBD1. The length of the CDR3 is 14 residues. Germline CDR1 reads WSHSY; CDR2 reads SAAADI. J was trimmed by 7 bases and V by 6 bases; bases with no gene match: 11. DNA for the CDR3: TGCGCCAGCAGGCTCGGGGGACAGGCGGGGGAGCAGTACTTC. This encodes CASRLGGQAGEQYF.

The CDR3 DNA is TGCGCCAGCAGTGAGGTGGCGGGACAGGGTTCTGAAGCTTTCTTT. Translated, it gives CASSEVAGQGSEAFF. V gene TRBV10-2 combines with J gene TRBJ1-1, with TRBD1 matching 9 bases. Unmatched junction bases numbered 7, after V lost 2 bases and J lost 6 bases. CDR1 and CDR2 (germline): WSHSY, SAAADI. The CDR3 consists of 15 residues.

In its sample, this clone was seen once. The chain carries TRBV27 and TRBJ2-2; TRBD2 might be the D (6 bases). V lost 6 bases, J lost 1 base, and 15 bases lay in between. This CDR3 contains 16 residues. The germline V gene has CDR1 MNHEY and CDR2 SMNVEV (reference sequence). In DNA, the CDR3 is TGTGCCAGCAGCTTCCGAGGAGGGGTGAACACCGGGGAGCTGTTTTTT. As protein: CASSFRGGVNTGELFF.

The chain has TRBV27 and TRBJ1-1; no definite D call. Looked up from germline, CDR1 is MNHEY and CDR2 is SMNVEV (reference sequence). Deletions cut 2 bases from V and 1 base from J, with 5 bases between. The CDR3 runs 13 residues. CDR3 residues: CASSLRGNTEAFF. The CDR3 region has the DNA TGTGCCAGCAGTTTACGGGGGAACACTGAAGCTTTCTTT.

The V gene is TRBV7-6, the J gene TRBJ2-2; TRBD2 matches at 11 bases. V shed 4 bases and J 3 bases; nucleotides not matched to a gene: 7. CDR3 length equals 17 residues. Germline CDR1 SGHVS, CDR2 FNYEAQ. CDR3 sequence reads: CASSSTGTSGYTGELFF. Here the CDR3 DNA reads TGTGCCAGCAGCTCAACCGGGACTAGCGGTTACACCGGGGAGCTGTTTTTT.

Only one count was recorded for this clone. The chain is built from TRBV6-5 and TRBJ2-3; possibly TRBD2 for D (5 bases). The CDR3 length is 11 residues. CDR1 and CDR2 (germline): MNHEY, SVGAGI. The V gene lost 5 bases and the J gene lost 6 bases, with 6 bases spanning the gap. The CDR3 here is CASSTGDTQYF. Here the CDR3 DNA reads TGTGCCAGCAGTACGGGGGATACGCAGTATTTT.

This chain links TRBV7-2 with TRBJ2-5; no definite D call. CDR1 and CDR2 (germline): SGHTA, FQGNSA. V gave up 4 bases and J gave up 7 bases, with 22 bases separating them. The CDR3 consists of 16 residues. CDR3 sequence (DNA): TGTGCCAGCAGCTCGCGTAAAATGGACGGCTACGGGACCCAGTACTTC. Protein product: CASSSRKMDGYGTQYF.

This clone was seen a few times. The V call is TRBV7-8, the J call TRBJ1-2, with 7 bases matching TRBD1. CDR3 length equals 14 residues. The V gene's germline CDR1 is SGHVS and CDR2 FQNEAQ. With 5 bases clipped from V and 8 bases from J, the junction kept 11 bases outside the gene matches. The CDR3 protein is CASSPFDRVRGYTF. In DNA form, the CDR3 reads TGTGCCAGCAGCCCCTTCGACAGGGTGAGGGGCTACACCTTC.

The chain employs TRBV15 and TRBJ2-7, with 7 bases aligning to TRBD1. Germline values: CDR1 LNHNV, CDR2 YYDKDF (reference sequence). The CDR3 is made up of 14 amino acids. Trimming took 5 bases from V and 4 from J; bases not matched to a gene: 8. The CDR3 here is CATSPRQGQYEQYF. The DNA for the CDR3 is TGTGCCACCAGCCCCCGACAGGGCCAGTACGAGCAGTACTTC.

The chain joins TRBV11-2 to TRBJ1-1; D remains ambiguous. This CDR3 has 16 residues. V was trimmed by 4 bases and J by 0 bases, leaving 15 bases between them. Germline lookup yields CDR1 SGHAT and CDR2 FQNNGV. CDR3 bases: TGTGCCAGCAGCTCACTCCCAGCACTAATGAACACTGAAGCTTTCTTT. Residues: CASSSLPALMNTEAFF.

The rearrangement uses TRBV7-9 and TRBJ1-1, with D maybe TRBD1 (6 bases). The CDR3 runs 13 residues. Germline V gene data show CDR1 as SEHNR and CDR2 as FQNEAQ (reference sequence). V was shortened by 5 bases and J by 4 bases, with 11 bases between the two germline ends. The CDR3 is CASSPQGRTEAFF. CDR3 DNA: TGTGCCAGCAGCCCACAGGGTCGCACTGAAGCTTTCTTT. The full variable domain, rest sourced from reference TRBV7-9 and TRBJ1-1, is DTGVSQNPRHKITKRGQNVTFRCDPISEHNRLYWYRQTLGQGPEFLTYFQNEAQLEKSRLLSDRFSAERPKGSFSTLEIQRTEQGDSAMYLCASSPQGRTEAFFGQGTRLTVV.

The rearrangement uses TRBV18 and TRBJ1-1; no definite D call. V lost 8 bases, J lost 1 base, and 8 bases lay in between. CDR3 size: 12 residues. The V gene's germline CDR1 is KGHSH and CDR2 LQKENI. CDR3 residues: CASTYKNTEAFF. The CDR3 DNA reads as TGTGCCAGCACCTACAAGAACACTGAAGCTTTCTTT.

The chain has TRBV20-1 and TRBJ2-7, with a weak D call TRBD2 (5 bases). This CDR3 has 14 residues. Germline values: CDR1 DFQATT, CDR2 SNEGSKA (reference sequence). Between the trimmed V and J ends, which lost 3 bases and 3 bases, there was a span of 15 bases. The CDR3 reads CSASSSARGYEQYF. The CDR3, as DNA: TGCAGTGCTAGTAGTAGCGCAAGAGGCTACGAGCAGTACTTC.

In this sample, this clone turned up a few times. This rearrangement joins TRBV28 to TRBJ1-5; no clear D. Germline V gene lookup returns CDR1 MDHEN and CDR2 SYDVKM. The CDR3 is 13 amino acids. V shed 5 bases and J shed 4 bases, with 9 bases lying between them. This CDR3 is CASSRTGNQPQHF. In nucleotides, the CDR3 is TGTGCCAGCAGTAGGACGGGTAATCAGCCCCAGCATTTT.

The chain recombines TRBV6-5 with TRBJ2-7, with D possibly being TRBD1 (6 bases). Germline values: CDR1 MNHEY, CDR2 SVGAGI. This CDR3 region has 14 residues. The ends were cut back, 4 bases at V and 0 bases at J, with 10 bases in the middle. CDR3 loop: CASSWETGSYEQYF. The CDR3 DNA is TGTGCCAGCAGTTGGGAGACAGGCTCCTACGAGCAGTACTTC.

The CDR3 DNA is TGTGCCAGCAGCTCCTCTCGGATCGGCACCGGGGAGCTGTTTTTT. The encoded protein is CASSSSRIGTGELFF. This chain connects TRBV14 to TRBJ2-2; D is unclear. V was pared by 5 bases and J by 4 bases, with 14 bases between. CDR1 and CDR2 from the germline V gene are SGHDN and FVKESK. The CDR3 is made up of 15 amino acids.

A word on this clone: The sample carries other DNA sequences with the same CDR3. The chain recombines TRBV20-1 with TRBJ2-7; D gene unclear. The length of the CDR3 is 11 residues. Germline V gene sequence: CDR1 DFQATT, CDR2 SNEGSKA (reference sequence). With 6 bases removed from V and 2 bases from J, the gap between germline ends came to 8 bases. The CDR3 sequence is CSAGDPYEQYF. CDR3 DNA sequence: TGCAGTGCCGGAGATCCCTACGAGCAGTACTTC.